The present TCR beta chain was sequenced within a study of radiation and T cells in renal cell carcinoma. Germline CDR1 reads MDHEN; CDR2 reads SYDVKM. V dropped 6 bases and J dropped 5 bases, with 13 bases sitting between them. This CDR3 comprises 13 residues. TCRdb keeps only in-frame clones here, not all; method: immunoSEQ multiplex PCR. Here the sample spans some 150,000 clones, 86% being singletons. Time point indicated: blood 4 weeks post-SBRT, at nephrectomy. Treatment given: 15 Gy SBRT to primary tumor, nephrectomy 4 weeks later. The V call is TRBV28, the J call TRBJ1-1, with D possibly TRBD1 on 5 matching bases. The receptor was derived from a woman aged 50 to 60 with renal cell carcinoma. The sample here was blood, taken from a patient whose treatment included radiotherapy and nephrectomy. Here the CDR3 DNA reads TGTGCCAGCAGAACAGGACTTGATACTGAAGCTTTCTTT. Residues: CASRTGLDTEAFF.